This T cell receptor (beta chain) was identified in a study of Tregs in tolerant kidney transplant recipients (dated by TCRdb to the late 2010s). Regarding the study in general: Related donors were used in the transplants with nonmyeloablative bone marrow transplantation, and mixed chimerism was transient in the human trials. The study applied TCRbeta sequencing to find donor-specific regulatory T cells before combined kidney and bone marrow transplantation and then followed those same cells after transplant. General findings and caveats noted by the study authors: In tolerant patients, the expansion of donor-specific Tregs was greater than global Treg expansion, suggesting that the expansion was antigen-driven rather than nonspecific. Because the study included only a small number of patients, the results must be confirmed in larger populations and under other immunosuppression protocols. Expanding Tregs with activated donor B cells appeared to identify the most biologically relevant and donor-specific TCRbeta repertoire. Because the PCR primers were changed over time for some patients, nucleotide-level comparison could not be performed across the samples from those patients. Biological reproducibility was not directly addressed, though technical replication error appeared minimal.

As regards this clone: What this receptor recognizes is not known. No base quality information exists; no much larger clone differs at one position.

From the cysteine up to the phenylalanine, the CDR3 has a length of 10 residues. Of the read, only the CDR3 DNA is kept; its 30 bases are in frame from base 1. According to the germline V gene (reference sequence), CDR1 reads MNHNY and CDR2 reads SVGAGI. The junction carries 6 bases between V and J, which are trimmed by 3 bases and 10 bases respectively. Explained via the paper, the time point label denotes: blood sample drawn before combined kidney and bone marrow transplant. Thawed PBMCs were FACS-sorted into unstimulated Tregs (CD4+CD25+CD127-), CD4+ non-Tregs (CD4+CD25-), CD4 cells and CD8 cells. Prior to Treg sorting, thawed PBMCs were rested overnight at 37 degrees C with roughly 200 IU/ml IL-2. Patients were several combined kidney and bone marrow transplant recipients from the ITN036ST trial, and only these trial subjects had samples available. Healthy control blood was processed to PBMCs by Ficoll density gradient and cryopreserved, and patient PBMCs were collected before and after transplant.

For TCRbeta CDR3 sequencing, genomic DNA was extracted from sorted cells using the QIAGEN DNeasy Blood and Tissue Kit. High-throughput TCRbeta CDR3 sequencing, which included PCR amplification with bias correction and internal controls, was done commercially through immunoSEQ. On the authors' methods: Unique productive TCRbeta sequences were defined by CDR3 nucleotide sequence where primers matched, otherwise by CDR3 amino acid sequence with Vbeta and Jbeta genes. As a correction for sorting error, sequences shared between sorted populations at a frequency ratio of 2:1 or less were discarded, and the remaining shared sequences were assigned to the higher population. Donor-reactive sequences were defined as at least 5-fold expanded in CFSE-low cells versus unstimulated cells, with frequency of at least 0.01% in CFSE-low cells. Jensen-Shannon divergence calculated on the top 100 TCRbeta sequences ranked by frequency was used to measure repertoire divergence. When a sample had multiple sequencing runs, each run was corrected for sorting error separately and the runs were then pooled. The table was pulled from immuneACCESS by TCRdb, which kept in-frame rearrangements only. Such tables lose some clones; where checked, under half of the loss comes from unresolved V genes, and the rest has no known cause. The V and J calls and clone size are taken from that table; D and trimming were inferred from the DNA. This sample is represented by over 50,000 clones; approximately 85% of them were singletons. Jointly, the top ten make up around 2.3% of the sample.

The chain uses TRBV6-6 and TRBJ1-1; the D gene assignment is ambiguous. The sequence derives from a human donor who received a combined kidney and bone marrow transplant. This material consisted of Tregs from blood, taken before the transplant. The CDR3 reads CASSYSGAFF. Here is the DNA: TGTGCCAGCAGTTATTCCGGAGCTTTCTTT.